This T cell receptor beta chain was found in a study of CD8+CD57+ T cells in acquired aplastic anemia. Patients sequenced had flow cytometry evidence of CD8+CD57+ cell expansion. Patients had undergone no therapy by the time their blood was sampled. TCR beta VDJ and CDR3 profiles were obtained from a genomic DNA template. TCRdb processed the reads anew with MiXCR; each CDR3 protein has one entry. Of 200,000 to 250,000 distinct CDR3 sequences listed, roughly 45% are singletons. The trim removed 2 bases at V and 4 bases at J, leaving 9 bases unmatched. The germline CDR1 and CDR2 sequences are SGDLS and YYNGEE. CDR3 size: 16 residues.

The TCR sequence derives from a human donor with aplastic anemia. The chain employs TRBV9 and TRBJ2-5; 9 nucleotides agree with TRBD2. The specimen was sorted CD4+, CD8+, or CD8+CD57+ T cells (not recorded which) from PBMCs. The CDR3 nucleotides are TGTGCCAGCAGCGTGTTGGGCGGGGGGGTTGGAGAGACCCAGTACTTC. Its protein product is CASSVLGGGVGETQYF.